This T cell receptor beta chain was identified in a study of T cells expressing NK-cell markers. In the study overall: It was from sorted CD3+CD56+NKG2C+, CD3+CD56+NKG2C- and CD3+CD56-NKG2C+ T cells that TCR beta repertoires came. The eight sequenced donors comprised seven who were HCMV-seropositive and one who was seronegative.

Study outcomes and limitations: HCMV specificity of the expanded NKG2C+ T cell clones stayed unclear. For a handful of donors, the dominant NKG2C+ clonotypes made up roughly 1.0-8% of their CD8+ T cells.

Comments on this clonotype: Its antigen is not known.

The CDR3 sequence is 12 residues long. Germline lookup yields CDR1 SEHNR and CDR2 FQNEAQ (reference sequence). After re-calling the 5' RACE reads, TCRdb lists one entry per CDR3 protein, DNA absent. This repertoire includes 150,000 to 180,000 distinct CDR3 sequences. V usage is TRBV7-9 and J usage is TRBJ2-2; TCRdb reports TRBD1, a call that lacks DNA to check it against. Sequencing was performed on blood T cells: a sorted CD56 or NKG2C T cell subset, CD4+ or CD8+ T cells, or bulk PBMC T cells (not recorded which). This receptor was obtained from a woman in her 50s in good health. CDR3 in amino acids: CASSPTGGELFF.